Following are 19 T cell receptor beta chains from one sample sequenced in a study of blood T cell repertoires in COVID-19. Repertoires were generated with immunoSEQ multiplex PCR, while TCRdb's copy carries only in-frame clones and drops some. Of 90,000 to 100,000 clones in the sample, 89% were seen once. Sequencing input: peripheral blood. These receptors were obtained from a man between 60 and 75 years old with COVID-19, enrolled during active disease.

This chain joins TRBV2 and TRBJ2-1; perhaps TRBD1 as D (6 bases). V was shortened by 7 bases and J by 0 bases, with 10 bases between the two germline ends. Looked up from germline, CDR1 is SNHLY and CDR2 is FYNNEI. The CDR3 spans 14 residues. The CDR3 reads CASIGTPSYNEQFF. In DNA form, the CDR3 reads TGTGCCAGCATAGGGACACCCTCCTACAATGAGCAGTTCTTC.

The V and J genes are TRBV27 and TRBJ2-1, with D perhaps TRBD2 (6 bases). The CDR3 extends over 15 amino acids. The germline V gene has CDR1 MNHEY and CDR2 SMNVEV (reference sequence). With 7 bases removed from V and 7 bases from J, the gap between germline ends came to 20 bases. DNA for the CDR3: TGTGCCAGCATCGCCCGACTAGATCTAGGTAATGAGCAGTTCTTC. This translates into CASIARLDLGNEQFF.

This clone was seen just once. The chain couples TRBV30 to TRBJ2-7; 12 nucleotides agree with TRBD2. After removal of 2 bases from V and 6 bases from J, the junction contained 11 bases not matched to a gene. Germline V CDR1 and CDR2: GTSNPN, SVGIG (reference sequence). The CDR3 runs to 16 residues. CDR3 protein: CAWSPTRTSGKFEQYF. The CDR3 bases are TGTGCCTGGAGTCCCACTCGGACTAGCGGGAAGTTCGAGCAGTACTTC.

CDR3 DNA sequence: TGTGCCAGCACGACGGGCTCTGGAAACACCATATATTTT. This codes for CASTTGSGNTIYF. The V gene is TRBV18, the J gene TRBJ1-3; no firm D call. V lost 8 bases and J lost 0, with 8 bases in between. Germline CDR1 reads KGHSH; CDR2 reads LQKENI. The CDR3 is made up of 13 amino acids.

V gene TRBV14 combines with J gene TRBJ2-3; 8 bases are shared with TRBD2. Germline V gene lookup returns CDR1 SGHDN and CDR2 FVKESK. The CDR3 is 16 residues long. The V segment lost 6 bases and the J segment 3 bases; nucleotides outside the gene matches: 11. The CDR3 spells CASSPTRLARTDTQYF. The CDR3 DNA follows: TGTGCCAGCAGTCCCACACGACTAGCGCGTACAGATACGCAGTATTTT.

The J gene is TRBJ1-1, the V gene TRBV11-3; 9 bases align to TRBD1. The germline V gene encodes CDR1 SGHNT and CDR2 YENEEA. The junction had 5 bases not matched to a gene; V was cut back by 5 bases and J by 1 base. CDR3 size: 15 residues. CDR3 residues: CASSNRQGGNTEAFF. The CDR3, as DNA: TGTGCCAGCAGCAACAGACAGGGGGGGAACACTGAAGCTTTCTTT.

This chain links TRBV2 with TRBJ2-7; 10 bases fit TRBD2. Germline CDR1 is SNHLY and CDR2 is FYNNEI. V was pared by 7 bases and J by 5 bases, with 2 bases of the junction left unmatched. CDR3 length equals 12 residues. CDR3 region: CASIGLADEQYF. CDR3 nucleotides: TGTGCCAGCATTGGACTAGCGGACGAGCAGTACTTC.

The J gene is TRBJ1-3, the V gene TRBV12-3 or TRBV12-4; no reliable D call. The ends were cut back, 7 bases at V and 7 bases at J, with 14 bases in the middle. The CDR3 contains 13 residues. The CDR3 region is CASTLLVHNTIYF. The CDR3 DNA sequence: TGTGCCAGCACCTTACTGGTGCACAACACCATATATTTT.

The chain is built from TRBV11-3 and TRBJ2-5; 7 bases are a match to TRBD1. With 2 bases clipped from V and 4 bases from J, the junction kept 4 bases outside the gene matches. The CDR3 contains 14 residues. The V gene's germline CDR1 is SGHNT and CDR2 YENEEA. In DNA, the CDR3 is TGTGCCAGCAGCTTACGGGCAGGGGGAGAGACCCAGTACTTC. Its protein product is CASSLRAGGETQYF.

CDR3 amino acids: CASSPANRNEQFF. The CDR3 bases are TGTGCCAGCAGTCCAGCGAACCGCAATGAGCAGTTCTTC. The chain couples TRBV28 to TRBJ2-1; D gene uncertain. There are 13 residues in the CDR3. Germline V gene lookup returns CDR1 MDHEN and CDR2 SYDVKM. V lost 5 bases to trimming and J lost 6 bases, with 11 bases between them.

The chain carries TRBV7-9 and TRBJ2-7, with D possibly being TRBD2 (5 bases). Germline-derived CDR1 and CDR2 are SEHNR and FQNEAQ (reference sequence). Trimming took off 7 bases at V and 4 bases at J, with 11 bases between the two ends. The CDR3 covers 12 residues. In DNA, the CDR3 is TGTGCCAGCACCATCGACTATTACGAGCAGTACTTC. Translation: CASTIDYYEQYF.

Worth noting for this clone: Within the sample, other DNA sequences also encode this same CDR3. The chain has TRBV6-2 or TRBV6-3 and TRBJ2-3; 8 nucleotides match TRBD1. The CDR3 is 15 amino acids. CDR1 is MNHEY and CDR2 is SVGEGT in the germline V gene. The junction had 4 bases not matched to a gene; V was cut back by 0 bases and J by 5 bases. The CDR3 sequence: CASSYSGTGVDTQYF. For the CDR3, the DNA is TGTGCCAGCAGTTACTCGGGGACAGGAGTAGATACGCAGTATTTT.

This clone is a singleton in its sample. CDR3 amino acids: CASSSGPNEKLFF. In nucleotides, the CDR3 is TGTGCCAGTAGTAGCGGGCCTAATGAAAAACTGTTTTTT. This chain joins TRBV19 and TRBJ1-4; no definite D call. The CDR3 runs to 13 residues. Germline V CDR1 and CDR2: LNHDA, SQIVND (reference sequence). V gave up 4 bases and J gave up 3 bases, with 6 bases separating them.

The rearrangement links TRBV2 to TRBJ2-3; possible D gene TRBD2, 7 bases. V dropped 7 bases and J dropped 3 bases, with 14 bases sitting between them. The CDR3 extends over 14 amino acids. The germline CDR1 and CDR2 sequences are SNHLY and FYNNEI. The CDR3 here is CASTEGGGTDTQYF. The CDR3 nucleotides are TGTGCCAGCACGGAGGGAGGGGGGACAGATACGCAGTATTTT. The complete variable domain, with remaining parts taken from reference TRBV2 and TRBJ2-3, reads EPEVTQTPSHQVTQMGQEVILRCVPISNHLYFYWYRQILGQKVEFLVSFYNNEISEKSEIFDDQFSVERPDGSNFTLKIRSTKLEDSAMYFCASTEGGGTDTQYFGPGTRLTVL.

The chain has TRBV14 and TRBJ2-2; D is perhaps TRBD1 (6 bases). This CDR3 region has 14 residues. CDR1 is SGHDN and CDR2 is FVKESK in the germline V gene. Trimming took 4 bases from V and 3 from J, leaving 9 bases between them. CDR3 residues: CASSRNRDTGELFF. The CDR3 DNA reads as TGTGCCAGCAGCCGGAACAGGGACACCGGGGAGCTGTTTTTT.

This rearrangement joins TRBV12-3 or TRBV12-4 to TRBJ1-5, with a weak D call TRBD1 (6 bases). Trimming pared 6 bases from V and 3 bases from J, leaving 9 bases between. The length of the CDR3 is 13 residues. The CDR3 nucleotides read TGTGCCAGCAGAGACAGGAACAATCAGCCCCAGCATTTT. It specifies CASRDRNNQPQHF.

About this clone itself: Distinct nucleotide sequences in the sample also encode this CDR3. The chain is built from TRBV18 and TRBJ2-7; no firm D call. The CDR3 is 13 amino acids. Germline assignment: CDR1 KGHSH and CDR2 LQKENI. V lost 3 bases, J lost 0 bases, and 6 bases lay in between. The DNA of the CDR3 is TGTGCCAGCTCACCCCCGAGCTCCTACGAGCAGTACTTC. It encodes CASSPPSSYEQYF.

The chain joins TRBV19 to TRBJ2-2, with 10 bases fitting TRBD2. The junction had 8 bases not matched to a gene; V was cut back by 5 bases and J by 5 bases. Per the germline V gene, CDR1 is LNHDA and CDR2 is SQIVND (reference sequence). The CDR3 totals 16 residues. CDR3 sequence reads: CASSPLAGVSTGELFF. For the CDR3, the DNA is TGTGCCAGTAGTCCCCTAGCGGGAGTGTCGACCGGGGAGCTGTTTTTT.

The rearrangement uses TRBV11-2 and TRBJ2-1, with 8 bases that match TRBD1. CDR1 is SGHAT, CDR2 FQNNGV, per germline. The CDR3 sequence is 14 residues long. The V gene end was trimmed by 5 bases and the J gene end by 8 bases; junction bases not matched to a gene: 8. CDR3 region: CASSGQGAIYEQFF. CDR3 DNA: TGTGCCAGCAGCGGGCAGGGGGCTATATATGAGCAGTTCTTC.